The 26 T cell receptor beta chains in this list originate from one sample, sequenced in a study of CD8+CD57+ T cells in acquired aplastic anemia. Genomic DNA provided the template from which TCR beta VDJ and CDR3 profiles were obtained. TCRdb reanalysed the reads using MiXCR and keeps one entry per CDR3 protein. The table lists about 190,000 distinct CDR3 sequences, 55% to 70% of them singletons. The sequenced sample consisted of sorted CD4+, CD8+, or CD8+CD57+ T cells (not recorded which) from PBMCs. The receptors shown here come from a human donor with severe aplastic anemia or a healthy control (not recorded which).

The genes are TRBV7-9 and TRBJ2-2, with 10 bases fitting TRBD1. Trimming removed 7 bases from V and 6 bases from J; junction bases left unmatched: 8. The germline V gene has CDR1 SEHNR and CDR2 FQNEAQ (reference sequence). This CDR3 spans 15 amino acids. This CDR3 reads CASTRTGGLAGELFF. In DNA, the CDR3 is TGTGCCAGCACCCGGACAGGGGGTCTCGCCGGGGAGCTGTTTTTT.

This chain links TRBV7-8 with TRBJ2-7; 8 nucleotides align to TRBD1. The CDR3 is 13 amino acids. The V gene's germline CDR1 is SGHVS and CDR2 FQNEAQ. The ends lost 6 bases at V and 5 bases at J; junction bases unmatched: 6. The CDR3: CASSDRGSDEQYF. The CDR3 DNA is TGTGCCAGCAGTGACAGGGGAAGCGACGAGCAGTACTTC.

This sequence joins TRBV5-1 and TRBJ2-1; 13 bases agree with TRBD2. Unmatched junction bases numbered 5, after V lost 2 bases and J lost 6 bases. The CDR3 has 16 residues. Per germline, CDR1 SGHRS and CDR2 YFSETQ. CDR3 bases: TGCGCCAGCAGCTTAGGGGGACTAGCGGGGAGCAATGAGCAGTTCTTC. It encodes CASSLGGLAGSNEQFF.

The V and J genes are TRBV20-1 and TRBJ2-3; possible D gene TRBD1, 7 bases. CDR1 is DFQATT and CDR2 is SNEGSKA in the germline V gene (reference sequence). This CDR3 has 16 residues. With 6 bases removed from V and 4 bases from J, the gap between germline ends came to 23 bases. CDR3 loop: CSASSSQTGEADTQYF. CDR3 bases: TGCAGTGCCAGCAGCTCCCAAACAGGGGAGGCAGATACGCAGTATTTT.

The chain recombines TRBV2 with TRBJ2-1; the D gene is possibly TRBD2 (7 bases). This CDR3 has 14 amino acids. Germline lookup yields CDR1 SNHLY and CDR2 FYNNEI. The V end was cut by 7 bases, the J end by 5 bases, with 15 bases between. The CDR3 protein is CASNRQGRDNEQFF. CDR3 DNA sequence: TGTGCCAGCAATCGGCAGGGGAGGGACAATGAGCAGTTCTTC.

This chain connects TRBV20-1 to TRBJ2-7; D not resolved. Trimming pared 0 bases from V and 2 bases from J, leaving 11 bases between. This CDR3 is built from 14 residues. CDR1 DFQATT and CDR2 SNEGSKA come from the germline V gene (reference sequence). The CDR3: CSAREPTKAYEQYF. Here the CDR3 DNA reads TGCAGTGCTAGAGAACCGACAAAGGCCTACGAGCAGTACTTC.

The sample holds many counts of this clonotype. This rearrangement joins TRBV4-3 to TRBJ2-7; D unclear. CDR1 and CDR2 (germline): LGHNA, YSLEER. This CDR3 is 15 amino acids long. Trimming took off 1 base at V and 0 bases at J, with 10 bases between the two ends. The CDR3 DNA reads as TGCGCCAGCAGCCAAGTTTGGGAAAGCTCCTACGAGCAGTACTTC. Protein: CASSQVWESSYEQYF.

There are many counts of this clonotype. This chain connects TRBV20-1 to TRBJ2-3; D is ambiguous. Germline lookup yields CDR1 DFQATT and CDR2 SNEGSKA (reference sequence). The length of the CDR3 is 12 residues. V gave up 7 bases and J gave up 1 base, with 9 bases separating them. The chain's CDR3 is CSGIERTDTQYF. The CDR3 DNA follows: TGCAGTGGGATTGAGCGCACAGATACGCAGTATTTT.

This clonotype has a handful of counts. The chain is built from TRBV7-9 and TRBJ2-5; 7 positions match TRBD1. The CDR3 totals 15 residues. Germline CDR1 reads SEHNR; CDR2 reads FQNEAQ (reference sequence). After removal of 2 bases from V and 5 bases from J, the junction contained 8 bases not matched to a gene. CDR3 in DNA: TGTGCCAGCAGCTTATATGTAGGGGGCGAGGAGACCCAGTACTTC. Residues: CASSLYVGGEETQYF.

The chain combines TRBV9 with TRBJ2-2, with 8 positions matching TRBD1. This CDR3 region has 19 residues. Per the germline V gene, CDR1 is SGDLS and CDR2 is YYNGEE. Unmatched junction bases numbered 14, after V lost 4 bases and J lost 0 bases. CDR3 DNA: TGTGCCAGCAGCCCCCGACAGGGGAAGGACAGGGCGAACACCGGGGAGCTGTTTTTT. Amino acid sequence: CASSPRQGKDRANTGELFF.

The rearrangement joins TRBV12-3 or TRBV12-4 to TRBJ2-1; 16 positions agree with TRBD2. The trim removed 1 base at V and 1 base at J, leaving 4 bases unmatched. The CDR3 extends over 19 amino acids. CDR3 nucleotides: TGTGCCAGCAGTTTAGTGGGACTAGCGGGGGGGCCGTCCTACAATGAGCAGTTCTTC. Protein: CASSLVGLAGGPSYNEQFF.

In DNA form, the CDR3 reads TGTGCCAGTAGTACCGGTAGGGAGCGGGAGAGAGGTGAGCAGTTCTTC. Translated: CASSTGRERERGEQFF. The chain has TRBV19 and TRBJ2-1, with 8 bases fitting TRBD2. CDR1 LNHDA and CDR2 SQIVND come from the germline V gene (reference sequence). V lost 4 bases, J lost 9 bases, and 14 bases stayed unmatched. The CDR3 has 16 residues.

This clonotype was counted ten times or more. V usage is TRBV19 and J usage is TRBJ1-2; D gene ambiguous. The CDR3 totals 12 residues. Germline V gene lookup returns CDR1 LNHDA and CDR2 SQIVND (reference sequence). V gave up 7 bases and J gave up 5 bases, with 11 bases separating them. As DNA, the CDR3 is TGTGCCAGTAATGACCCACGGTATGGCTACACCTTC. Translating gives CASNDPRYGYTF.

This clonotype was observed a few times. V gene TRBV7-8 combines with J gene TRBJ1-2, with a tentative D call TRBD1 (5 bases). CDR1 SGHVS and CDR2 FQNEAQ come from the germline V gene. CDR3 length equals 16 residues. Trimming took off 4 bases at V and 4 bases at J, with 19 bases between the two ends. In DNA form, the CDR3 reads TGTGCCAGCAGCTCCCTCGGGTTGGACAAAGGCTATGGCTACACCTTC. This encodes CASSSLGLDKGYGYTF.

This clonotype came up many times. The V gene is TRBV19, the J gene TRBJ2-1; TRBD1 agrees at 8 bases. The germline V gene encodes CDR1 LNHDA and CDR2 SQIVND (reference sequence). The CDR3 totals 17 residues. Unmatched junction bases numbered 10, after V lost 5 bases and J lost 1 base. The CDR3 DNA follows: TGTGCCAGTAGTGCGGCAGGGGGCGATGGTTCCTACAATGAGCAGTTCTTC. It is translated as CASSAAGGDGSYNEQFF.

This clonotype was detected many times. The chain couples TRBV13 to TRBJ2-5; a possible D gene is TRBD2 (6 bases). V shed 5 bases and J shed 4 bases, with 17 bases lying between them. The CDR3 consists of 15 residues. CDR1 and CDR2 (germline): PRHDT, FYEKMQ (reference sequence). CDR3 sequence: CASSQKTSHLETQYF. CDR3 bases: TGTGCCAGCAGCCAAAAGACTAGTCATTTAGAGACCCAGTACTTC.

The chain joins TRBV12-3 or TRBV12-4 to TRBJ1-5; D is perhaps TRBD1 (5 bases). This CDR3 comprises 13 residues. Trimming removed 5 bases from V and 5 bases from J, with 10 bases in between. Here the CDR3 DNA reads TGTGCCAGCAGTAGGATGGGGGATCAGCCCCAGCATTTT. Its protein product is CASSRMGDQPQHF.

CDR3 residues: CASSIERDTEAFF. DNA of the CDR3: TGTGCCAGCAGTATTGAAAGGGACACTGAAGCTTTCTTT. The chain carries TRBV2 and TRBJ1-1; D gene uncertain. There are 13 residues in the CDR3. V dropped 5 bases and J dropped 3 bases, with 10 bases sitting between them. The germline V gene encodes CDR1 SNHLY and CDR2 FYNNEI.

This chain joins TRBV10-3 and TRBJ2-7, with D perhaps matching TRBD2 (6 bases). Germline values: CDR1 ENHRY, CDR2 SYGVKD. This CDR3 has 15 residues. Trimming took off 0 bases at V and 6 bases at J, with 15 bases between the two ends. CDR3 protein: CAISESQGGLTEQYF. The CDR3 bases are TGTGCCATCAGTGAGTCGCAGGGAGGACTAACCGAGCAGTACTTC.

Of note for this clonotype: Germline is not matched at one junction end, which may reflect a read error. The rearrangement joins TRBV20-1 to TRBJ1-2; no clear D gene. The V gene's germline CDR1 is DFQATT and CDR2 SNEGSKA (reference sequence). The CDR3 sequence is 13 residues long. The CDR3 reads CSARDSGKDGHTF. CDR3 nucleotides: TGCAGTGCTAGAGATTCGGGGAAGGATGGCCACACCTTC.

V and J are TRBV20-1 and TRBJ2-7, with 14 bases that match TRBD2. V was clipped by 1 base and J by 4 bases; unmatched bases: 3. The CDR3 runs 15 residues. CDR1 and CDR2 (germline): DFQATT, SNEGSKA (reference sequence). This CDR3 is CSARGGTSGGYEQYF. Written as DNA, the CDR3 is TGCAGTGCTAGAGGGGGGACTAGCGGGGGATACGAGCAGTACTTC.

The chain uses TRBV7-6 and TRBJ2-1, with 9 nucleotides matching TRBD2. Germline CDR1 and CDR2: SGHVS and FNYEAQ. V lost 1 base to trimming and J lost 5 bases; unmatched junction nucleotides: 3. This CDR3 spans 15 amino acids. In DNA form, the CDR3 reads TGTGCCAGCAGCTTAGAGCCTAGCGGGGACAATGAGCAGTTCTTC. Its protein is CASSLEPSGDNEQFF.

This clonotype was seen a handful of times. The chain links TRBV20-1 to TRBJ2-7; D is ambiguous. V gave up 2 bases and J gave up 6 bases, with 8 bases separating them. The germline CDR1 and CDR2 sequences are DFQATT and SNEGSKA (reference sequence). This CDR3 spans 11 amino acids. The DNA of the CDR3 is TGCAGTGCTAGACAACCCGCCGAGCAGTACTTC. It is translated as CSARQPAEQYF.

J is TRBJ2-1 and V is TRBV29-1, with 7 bases matching TRBD1. The CDR3 has 14 residues. The trim removed 5 bases at V and 5 bases at J, leaving 9 bases unmatched. CDR1 is SQVTM and CDR2 is ANQGSEA in the germline V gene. The CDR3 here is CSVRDRATNNEQFF. The CDR3 DNA reads TGCAGCGTTCGAGACAGGGCGACAAACAATGAGCAGTTCTTC.

This sequence joins TRBV7-3 and TRBJ1-6; TRBD1 matches 8 bases. J was trimmed by 12 bases and V by 7 bases; bases with no gene match: 11. Germline CDR1 SGHTA, CDR2 FQGTGA. CDR3 length equals 14 residues. In nucleotides, the CDR3 is TGTGCCAGCACTACAGGGGGTGTTGGTGGACCCCTCCACTTT. As protein: CASTTGGVGGPLHF.

The V call is TRBV20-1, the J call TRBJ2-1, with 9 bases aligning to TRBD1. The CDR3 is 16 residues long. The germline gives CDR1 DFQATT, CDR2 SNEGSKA (reference sequence). J lost 1 base, V lost 4 bases, and 8 bases had no gene match. The DNA of the CDR3 is TGCAGTGCTAAGGGGACAGGGTTCGGATCCTACAATGAGCAGTTCTTC. Translated: CSAKGTGFGSYNEQFF.